The present T cell receptor beta chain was sequenced within a study of T cell responses to AZD1222 COVID-19 vaccine. Overall study results and limits: Clonal diversity may have been underestimated, and the donors were mostly white British, with more females than males. The breadth and depth of Spike-specific TCRs increased once two AZD1222 doses had been given.

This CDR3 has 13 residues. Per germline, CDR1 SGHTA and CDR2 FQGNSA. The V end lost 3 bases, the J end lost 9 bases, and 12 bases lay between the germline ends. Generated by immunoSEQ multiplex PCR, the TCRdb table keeps only in-frame clones and is missing some. The table has approximately 150,000 clones, over 85% seen once; the top ten hold around 0.85%. A word on this clone: The antigen is undetermined.

This material consisted of peripheral blood, taken on day 0 of MenACWY control vaccination. The clonotype comes from an adult in good health. This sequence joins TRBV7-2 and TRBJ1-5; D uncertain. DNA for the CDR3: TGTGCCAGCAGCTTCGGCGGCCCTTGGCCCCAGCATTTT. Translated: CASSFGGPWPQHF. The full variable domain, its missing parts supplied by reference TRBV7-2 and TRBJ1-5, is GAGVSQSPSNKVTEKGKDVELRCDPISGHTALYWYRQSLGQGLEFLIYFQGNSAPDKSGLPSDRFSAERTGGSVSTLTIQRTQQEDSAVYLCASSFGGPWPQHFGDGTRLSIL.